Following are 16 T cell receptor beta chains from one sample sequenced in a study of kidney transplant recipient with SARS-CoV-2 infection. TCRdb independently ran MiXCR on the reads; one entry per CDR3 protein. The sample lists roughly 230,000 distinct CDR3 sequences, 25% to 30% occurring once. The sample here was a blood sample, taken at baseline and between days 110 and 120 from a kidney transplant recipient. Source of these receptors: a male patient aged 30 to 40 who had COVID-19 and was a kidney transplant recipient. Some T cells may trace back to the graft donor.

The table lists this clonotype with many counts. Written as DNA, the CDR3 is TGTGCCAGCAGTACAGGGGTCAACACTGAAGCTTTCTTT. Amino acid sequence: CASSTGVNTEAFF. This chain connects TRBV11-3 to TRBJ1-1; 7 positions match TRBD1. Germline V gene lookup returns CDR1 SGHNT and CDR2 YENEEA. The CDR3 runs 13 residues. V gave up 6 bases and J gave up 2 bases; unmatched junction bases: 3.

This clonotype came up many times. The V call is TRBV28, the J call TRBJ1-6; possible D gene TRBD1, 5 bases. Looked up from germline, CDR1 is MDHEN and CDR2 is SYDVKM. V shed 6 bases and J shed 5 bases, with 14 bases lying between them. The CDR3 length is 15 residues. The CDR3, as DNA: TGTGCCAGCAGGCCCGGGGGTGGCGATAATTCACCCCTCCACTTT. Translated, it gives CASRPGGGDNSPLHF.

On this clonotype itself: A read error may be the cause here, since a much bigger clone is one base away. The J gene is TRBJ1-2, the V gene TRBV6-5; a weak D match, TRBD1 (6 bases). In germline, CDR1 is MNHEY, CDR2 SVGAGI. The CDR3 has 14 amino acids. CDR3 in amino acids: CANSYSDRTDGYTF. The CDR3 DNA is TGTGCCAACAGTTACTCGGACAGAACTGATGGCTACACCTTC.

As to this clonotype: Given a much more abundant clone one base away, this may be a read error. The gene calls are TRBV9 and TRBJ1-5; D ambiguous. CDR1 and CDR2 from the germline V gene are SGDLS and YYNGEE. The CDR3 extends over 14 amino acids. CDR3 region: CASSRSGSNRPQHF. CDR3 DNA: TGTGCCAGCAGTCGCAGTGGGAGCAATCGGCCCCAGCATTTT.

On this clonotype: A read error may be the cause here, since a much bigger clone is one base away. The conserved closing phenylalanine or tryptophan is absent in this CDR3, likely reflecting a read error. The genes are TRBV3-1 and TRBJ2-2, with 7 bases fitting TRBD1. This CDR3 is 14 amino acids long. V was clipped by 6 bases and J by 4 bases; unmatched bases: 5. In germline, CDR1 is LGHDT, CDR2 YNNKEL (reference sequence). The CDR3 protein is CASRLGQPTGELFS. In nucleotides, the CDR3 is TGTGCCAGCAGACTGGGACAGCCCACCGGGGAGCTGTTTTCT.

The V gene is TRBV20-1, the J gene TRBJ1-1; weak D call: TRBD1 (6 bases). This CDR3 comprises 14 residues. Trimming pared 3 bases from V and 4 bases from J, leaving 15 bases between. In germline, CDR1 is DFQATT, CDR2 SNEGSKA (reference sequence). CDR3 DNA: TGCAGTGCTAGGCAACAAACAGGGCGCACTGAAGCTTTCTTT. Translated: CSARQQTGRTEAFF.

The chain joins TRBV5-6 to TRBJ2-3, with D perhaps assigned TRBD1 or TRBD2 (7 bases each). The germline V gene encodes CDR1 SGHDT and CDR2 YYEEEE. The CDR3 runs 13 residues. The V end lost 6 bases, the J end lost 6 bases, and 14 bases lay between the germline ends. The CDR3 coding sequence is TGTGCCAGCACCCCAGGGGGGGCGGATACGCAGTATTTT. This codes for CASTPGGADTQYF. The full variable domain, completed using reference TRBV5-6 and TRBJ2-3, is DAGVTQSPTHLIKTRGQQVTLRCSPKSGHDTVSWYQQALGQGPQFIFQYYEEEERQRGNFPDRFSGHQFPNYSSELNVNALLLGDSALYLCASTPGGADTQYFGPGTRLTVL.

At least ten counts were recorded for this clonotype. The J gene is TRBJ1-2, the V gene TRBV6-2 or TRBV6-3, with D uncertain. This CDR3 is 13 amino acids long. CDR1 is MNHEY, CDR2 SVGEGT, per germline. The V end was cut by 1 base, the J end by 4 bases, with 7 bases between. The CDR3: CASSYYAVYGYTF. DNA of the CDR3: TGTGCCAGCAGTTACTATGCAGTCTATGGCTACACCTTC.

At least ten counts were recorded for this clonotype. The rearrangement joins TRBV20-1 to TRBJ2-3, with 8 bases that match TRBD2. The CDR3 spans 15 residues. Germline V lookup: CDR1 DFQATT, CDR2 SNEGSKA (reference sequence). The J segment lost 3 bases and the V segment lost 1 base, leaving 6 bases of the junction unmatched. CDR3 nucleotide sequence: TGCAGTGCTAGAGGTGGTAGCGGGAAGACAGATACGCAGTATTTT. Translation: CSARGGSGKTDTQYF.

This clonotype was counted at least ten times. This rearrangement joins TRBV9 to TRBJ1-3; 7 nucleotides align to TRBD1. This CDR3 comprises 14 residues. Trimming cost V 4 bases and J 2 bases; bases outside gene matches: 3. Germline V CDR1 and CDR2: SGDLS, YYNGEE. The CDR3 coding sequence is TGTGCCAGCAGCTCAGGGGGTACTGGAAACACCATATATTTT. The encoded protein is CASSSGGTGNTIYF.

This clonotype came up many times. J is TRBJ2-5 and V is TRBV5-1, with TRBD1 as a possible D gene (5 bases). CDR1 is SGHRS and CDR2 is YFSETQ in the germline V gene. Trimming left V 0 bases short and J 1 base short, with 7 bases between. The CDR3 sequence is 14 residues long. The CDR3 protein is CASSLGTFQETQYF. CDR3 DNA sequence: TGCGCCAGCAGCTTGGGGACATTCCAAGAGACCCAGTACTTC. Full variable domain (remainder filled in from reference TRBV5-1 and TRBJ2-5): KAGVTQTPRYLIKTRGQQVTLSCSPISGHRSVSWYQQTPGQGLQFLFEYFSETQRNKGNFPGRFSGRQFSNSRSEMNVSTLELGDSALYLCASSLGTFQETQYFGPGTRLLVL.

Regarding this clonotype: One base away lies a much larger clone, so this may be a sequencing read error. The chain employs TRBV5-8 and TRBJ1-2; no definite D call. The CDR3 spans 12 residues. Per the germline V gene, CDR1 is SGHTS and CDR2 is YDEGEE. In nucleotides, the CDR3 is TGTACCAGCAGCTTGGACCCTTCTGGCTACACCTTC. The encoded protein is CTSSLDPSGYTF.

CDR3 sequence reads: CAISDLEGVWENTEAFF. DNA of the CDR3: TGTGCCATCAGTGATCTCGAAGGGGTTTGGGAGAACACTGAAGCTTTCTTT. The chain joins TRBV10-3 to TRBJ1-1; weak D call: TRBD1 (5 bases). V gave up 3 bases and J gave up 1 base, with 18 bases separating them. Germline V gene lookup returns CDR1 ENHRY and CDR2 SYGVKD. CDR3 length equals 17 residues.

This clonotype was seen once. This may come from a read error, since a much larger clone is one base off. The chain couples TRBV2 to TRBJ2-5; no clear D. The CDR3 covers 13 residues. The V gene's germline CDR1 is SNHLY and CDR2 FYNNEI. CDR3 nucleotides: TGTGCCAGCGGTGAAGTAGGGAAAGAGACCCAGTACTTC. This translates into CASGEVGKETQYF. Filled out from reference TRBV2 and TRBJ2-5, the complete variable domain reads EPEVTQTPSHQVTQMGQEVILRCVPISNHLYFYWYRQILGQKVEFLVSFYNNEISEKSEIFDDQFSVERPDGSNFTLKIRSTKLEDSAMYFCASGEVGKETQYFGPGTRLLVL.

This clonotype was picked up many times. J is TRBJ1-2 and V is TRBV7-4; the D is unclear. In germline, CDR1 is SGHVT, CDR2 SQSDAQ. The CDR3 totals 17 residues. V lost 5 bases and J lost 4, with 23 bases in between. CDR3 nucleotides: TGTGCCAGCAGCGTTCGGGCTTCAGCTCGAAAGACCTATGGCTACACCTTC. Its translation: CASSVRASARKTYGYTF.

This clonotype was counted at least ten times. This chain connects TRBV5-1 to TRBJ1-1; D might be TRBD1 (5 bases). The CDR3 consists of 14 residues. Trimming shortened V by 4 bases and J by 3 bases, and 13 bases separated the two germline ends. Germline V gene lookup returns CDR1 SGHRS and CDR2 YFSETQ. The CDR3 region has the DNA TGCGCCAGCAGCCCCCTGGTGGGGGACACTGAAGCTTTCTTT. Protein: CASSPLVGDTEAFF.